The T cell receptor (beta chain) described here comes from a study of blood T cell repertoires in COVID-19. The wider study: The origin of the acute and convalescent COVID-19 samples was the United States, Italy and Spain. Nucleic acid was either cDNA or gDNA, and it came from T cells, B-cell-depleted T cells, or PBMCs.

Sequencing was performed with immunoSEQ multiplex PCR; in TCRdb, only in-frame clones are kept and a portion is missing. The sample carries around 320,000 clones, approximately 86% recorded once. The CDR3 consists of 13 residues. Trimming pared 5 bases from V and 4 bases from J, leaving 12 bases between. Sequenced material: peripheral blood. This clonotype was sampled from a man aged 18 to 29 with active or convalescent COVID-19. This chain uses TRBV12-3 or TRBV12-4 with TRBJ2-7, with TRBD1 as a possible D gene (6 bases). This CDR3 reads CASSKGVGYEQYF. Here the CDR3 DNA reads TGTGCCAGCAGTAAGGGGGTGGGGTACGAGCAGTACTTC.